The 27 T cell receptor beta chains listed next were all sequenced from one sample in a study of shared clonotypes between healthy human individuals. TCRdb's table, derived via immunoSEQ multiplex PCR, lists solely in-frame clones and lacks some. Of more than 2 million clones listed, 95% are singletons. The sequencing input was naive CD4+ T cells sorted from blood. This sample's subset: CD45RA+ positively selected. The receptors derive from a man aged 18 to 29 in good health.

Concerning this clone itself: One end of the junction is discordant with germline, which a read error may explain. The chain uses TRBV7-7 and TRBJ2-2; TRBD1 matches 7 bases. The CDR3 contains 14 residues. In germline, CDR1 is SSHAT, CDR2 FNYEAQ (reference sequence). CDR3: CASSSQGNIGELFF. The DNA for the CDR3 is TGTGCTAGCAGTTCACAGGGGAATATCGGGGAGCTGTTTTTT.

The chain has TRBV6-1 and TRBJ1-5; D is unclear. CDR3 size: 12 residues. Trimming took 4 bases from V and 4 from J, leaving 5 bases between them. Per germline, CDR1 MNHNS and CDR2 SASEGT. In nucleotides, the CDR3 is TGTGCCAGCAGTGCGATAAATCAGCCCCAGCATTTT. This encodes CASSAINQPQHF.

The chain joins TRBV30 to TRBJ2-7; 11 positions match TRBD1. Per germline, CDR1 GTSNPN and CDR2 SVGIG (reference sequence). The CDR3 extends over 13 amino acids. J was trimmed by 13 bases and V by 2 bases; bases with no gene match: 10. The CDR3: CAWSPRTGGSEYF. The CDR3 DNA reads as TGTGCCTGGAGTCCCCGGACAGGGGGCTCAGAATACTTC. The full variable domain, completed using reference TRBV30 and TRBJ2-7, is SQTIHQWPATLVQPVGSPLSLECTVEGTSNPNLYWYRQAAGRGLQLLFYSVGIGQISSEVPQNLSASRPQDRQFILSSKKLLLSDSGFYLCAWSPRTGGSEYFGPGTRLTVT.

The chain couples TRBV27 to TRBJ2-1; D possibly corresponds to TRBD1 (6 bases). The germline V and J ends were trimmed by 7 bases and 0 bases, with 13 bases remaining between them. The CDR3 covers 15 residues. Germline CDR1 is MNHEY and CDR2 is SMNVEV (reference sequence). In DNA, the CDR3 is TGTGCCAGCACAGGGGCAATGCGCTCCTACAATGAGCAGTTCTTC. It specifies CASTGAMRSYNEQFF.

The genes are TRBV13 and TRBJ1-4; 9 nucleotides agree with TRBD1. CDR1 and CDR2 (germline): PRHDT, FYEKMQ (reference sequence). The V segment lost 5 bases and the J segment 8 bases; nucleotides outside the gene matches: 6. This CDR3 has 14 residues. The CDR3 sequence: CASSRDREGEKLFF. CDR3 in DNA: TGTGCCAGCAGCCGGGACAGGGAGGGAGAAAAACTGTTTTTT.

The rearrangement uses TRBV5-1 and TRBJ2-7, with 9 bases fitting TRBD1. CDR3 length equals 15 residues. Germline V gives CDR1 SGHRS, CDR2 YFSETQ. Germline trimming cut 0 bases from V and 7 bases from J; bases unmatched to any gene: 8. In nucleotides, the CDR3 is TGCGCCAGCAGCTTGGGAGGGACAGGGAGACGGGAGCAGTACTTC. Its translation is CASSLGGTGRREQYF.

The genes are TRBV10-3 and TRBJ2-3; 9 positions agree with TRBD2. CDR1 and CDR2 from the germline V gene are ENHRY and SYGVKD. Trimming at V came to 5 bases and at J to 1 base, leaving 1 base not matched to a gene. This CDR3 comprises 14 residues. The chain's CDR3 is CAISLAGRTDTQYF. As DNA, the CDR3 is TGTGCCATCAGTCTAGCGGGGCGCACAGATACGCAGTATTTT.

The chain uses TRBV11-3 and TRBJ2-5; no clear D gene. This CDR3 comprises 17 residues. Germline CDR1 is SGHNT and CDR2 is YENEEA. The V and J ends lost 2 bases and 5 bases respectively, with 21 bases between them. The CDR3 coding sequence is TGTGCCAGCAGCTTACCCCCCAAAACCGAAGCGCGGGAGACCCAGTACTTC. Protein product: CASSLPPKTEARETQYF.

Written as DNA, the CDR3 is TGTGCCATCAGGCCGGGGCGCACAGATACGCAGTATTTT. Translating it yields CAIRPGRTDTQYF. The rearrangement uses TRBV28 and TRBJ2-3; the D call may be TRBD1 or TRBD2 (5 bases each). Germline lookup yields CDR1 MDHEN and CDR2 SYDVKM. V was pared by 10 bases and J by 1 base, with 12 bases between. The CDR3 is 13 residues long.

V is TRBV5-1 and J is TRBJ2-2, with 7 bases that match TRBD1. This CDR3 region has 13 residues. V trimming: 2 bases; J trimming: 7 bases; junction bases outside the gene matches: 2. Germline CDR1 and CDR2: SGHRS and YFSETQ. CDR3 sequence: CASSLQGIGELFF. The CDR3 nucleotides read TGCGCCAGCAGCTTACAGGGGATCGGGGAGCTGTTTTTT.

The chain employs TRBV30 and TRBJ1-3; 10 bases agree with TRBD1. V dropped 8 bases and J dropped 0; count of bases not matched to a gene: 1. This CDR3 is 13 amino acids long. The germline V gene encodes CDR1 GTSNPN and CDR2 SVGIG (reference sequence). CDR3: CAGTGDSGNTIYF. CDR3 in DNA: TGTGCCGGGACAGGGGACTCTGGAAACACCATATATTTT.

The chain joins TRBV11-2 to TRBJ2-5; D not resolved. Germline values: CDR1 SGHAT, CDR2 FQNNGV. Trimming cost V 5 bases and J 2 bases, with 9 bases left between them. The CDR3 has 13 amino acids. Written as DNA, the CDR3 is TGTGCCAGCAGCGGGCTTACTCAAGAGACCCAGTACTTC. Its translation is CASSGLTQETQYF.

This sequence joins TRBV29-1 and TRBJ1-1, with D hard to call. Trimming cost V 0 bases and J 1 base, with 9 bases left between them. Per the germline V gene, CDR1 is SQVTM and CDR2 is ANQGSEA. This CDR3 is built from 14 residues. CDR3 coding DNA: TGCAGCGTTGAAGATCGGTCAAGGAACACTGAAGCTTTCTTT. The encoded protein is CSVEDRSRNTEAFF.

This clone was seen a single time. This may be a read error, as it is one base from a much larger clone. The CDR3 sequence: CASSLASYNEQFF. The CDR3 DNA sequence: TGTGCCAGCAGTCTAGCGAGTTACAATGAGCAGTTCTTC. The rearrangement joins TRBV14 to TRBJ2-1, with a possible D match to TRBD2 (6 bases). The germline V and J ends were trimmed by 6 bases and 4 bases, with 10 bases remaining between them. The CDR3 has 13 residues. Germline V lookup: CDR1 SGHDN, CDR2 FVKESK.

This chain uses TRBV2 with TRBJ1-5; D is unresolved. This CDR3 is 14 amino acids long. The V end lost 7 bases, the J end lost 4 bases, and 14 bases lay between the germline ends. Germline V lookup: CDR1 SNHLY, CDR2 FYNNEI. The DNA for the CDR3 is TGTGCCAGCAAGAGCAACAGAGAGAATCAGCCCCAGCATTTT. As protein: CASKSNRENQPQHF.

This chain joins TRBV6-6 and TRBJ2-7; D gene unclear. The V end was cut by 2 bases, the J end by 2 bases, with 16 bases between. The CDR3 contains 16 residues. CDR1 and CDR2 (germline): MNHNY, SVGAGI (reference sequence). CDR3 coding DNA: TGTGCCAGCAGTTACGGCGTCACGGGTAGGGCCTACGAGCAGTACTTC. Its translation is CASSYGVTGRAYEQYF.

Regarding this clone: This specimen includes other DNA sequences encoding the same CDR3. The rearrangement links TRBV7-2 to TRBJ1-1; D unresolved. The V and J ends lost 3 bases and 1 base respectively, with 6 bases between them. Germline CDR1 and CDR2: SGHTA and FQGNSA. There are 13 residues in the CDR3. CDR3 coding DNA: TGTGCCAGCAGCTTGGAGCCGAACACTGAAGCTTTCTTT. The encoded protein is CASSLEPNTEAFF.

This chain connects TRBV18 to TRBJ2-7; D is undetermined. CDR3 length: 13 residues. From germline, CDR1 is KGHSH and CDR2 LQKENI. V was cut by 2 bases and J by 4 bases, with 9 bases left in between. CDR3 residues: CASSPRARYEQYF. DNA for the CDR3: TGTGCCAGCTCACCAAGGGCACGGTACGAGCAGTACTTC.

This rearrangement joins TRBV11-2 to TRBJ2-3, with D possibly matching TRBD2 (5 bases). Germline V lookup: CDR1 SGHAT, CDR2 FQNNGV. The CDR3 covers 14 residues. V lost 0 bases and J lost 6, with 10 bases in between. The CDR3 DNA reads as TGTGCCAGCAGCTTAGATCGGGGTGGGGATACGCAGTATTTT. Translation gives CASSLDRGGDTQYF.

The chain recombines TRBV2 with TRBJ2-6, with D unresolved. Looked up from germline, CDR1 is SNHLY and CDR2 is FYNNEI. With 7 bases removed from V and 0 bases from J, the gap between germline ends came to 7 bases. This CDR3 has 14 amino acids. The CDR3 sequence is CASTPSSGANVLTF. The CDR3 DNA is TGTGCCAGCACCCCAAGCTCTGGGGCCAACGTCCTGACTTTC.

The CDR3 reads CASSSRGYYGYTF. DNA of the CDR3: TGTGCCAGCAGTTCCAGGGGGTACTATGGCTACACCTTC. The chain joins TRBV27 to TRBJ1-2; 7 nucleotides line up with TRBD1. J gave up 3 bases and V 4 bases, and 2 bases lay outside the gene matches. CDR1 is MNHEY, CDR2 SMNVEV, per germline (reference sequence). The CDR3 contains 13 residues.

This clone has a single count. V usage is TRBV19 and J usage is TRBJ1-1; no firm D call. The CDR3 covers 13 residues. Trimming removed 5 bases at V and 1 base at J, with 8 bases between. Germline V gene sequence: CDR1 LNHDA, CDR2 SQIVND (reference sequence). The chain's CDR3 is CASSYEGNTEAFF. The CDR3 DNA follows: TGTGCCAGTAGTTACGAGGGGAACACTGAAGCTTTCTTT.

The CDR3 DNA follows: TGTGCCAGCAGTATCCCACGTAGGAACACTGAAGCTTTCTTT. Translation: CASSIPRRNTEAFF. This chain connects TRBV5-6 to TRBJ1-1; D is unclear. Trimming cost V 5 bases and J 1 base, with 12 bases left between them. This CDR3 contains 14 residues. CDR1 and CDR2 (germline): SGHDT, YYEEEE.

The V and J genes are TRBV11-2 and TRBJ1-2, with D uncertain. This CDR3 is 16 amino acids long. Germline V gives CDR1 SGHAT, CDR2 FQNNGV. V shed 4 bases and J shed 5 bases, with 20 bases lying between them. CDR3 loop: CASSWPPGGGRYGYTF. The CDR3 DNA is TGTGCCAGCAGCTGGCCCCCTGGAGGCGGGAGGTATGGCTACACCTTC.

The chain is built from TRBV28 and TRBJ1-1; the D gene is possibly TRBD1 (6 bases). CDR3 length: 13 amino acids. CDR1 and CDR2 (germline): MDHEN, SYDVKM. V gave up 6 bases and J gave up 6 bases, with 14 bases separating them. CDR3 in DNA: TGTGCCAGCAGCGATGGGGGGCTGGCTGAAGCTTTCTTT. It is translated as CASSDGGLAEAFF.

The chain has TRBV18 and TRBJ1-1; D is possibly TRBD1 (5 bases). The CDR3 spans 14 residues. V gave up 6 bases and J gave up 4 bases, with 15 bases separating them. Germline lookup yields CDR1 KGHSH and CDR2 LQKENI. CDR3 in DNA: TGTGCCAGCTCGATCCCAGGGTCGTCCACTGAAGCTTTCTTT. Translating gives CASSIPGSSTEAFF.

The chain has TRBV18 and TRBJ2-3; D call uncertain. Germline V gives CDR1 KGHSH, CDR2 LQKENI. Trimming took 0 bases from V and 2 from J, leaving 6 bases between them. The CDR3 runs 14 residues. CDR3 residues: CASSPPSITDTQYF. CDR3 DNA sequence: TGTGCCAGCTCACCACCTAGTATCACAGATACGCAGTATTTT.